This T cell receptor (beta chain) was captured by sequencing in a study of cytomegalovirus exposure and HLA in healthy donors. The PCR used 60 Vbeta and 13 Jbeta primers. Clones were read by immunoSEQ multiplex PCR, and TCRdb kept only the in-frame ones, dropping some. The table shows about 95,000 clones, with 75% to 85% occurring only once. The CDR3 is 14 amino acids. Germline CDR1 is SNHLY and CDR2 is FYNNEI. Trimming shortened V by 6 bases and J by 4 bases, and 13 bases separated the two germline ends. The specimen sequenced was PBMCs. This sequence originates from a man between 18 and 35 years old in good health and CMV-seropositive. This chain joins TRBV2 and TRBJ2-1, with D possibly being TRBD2 (6 bases). CDR3 residues: CASRERVLYNEQFF. CDR3 in DNA: TGTGCCAGCAGGGAGCGGGTCCTTTACAATGAGCAGTTCTTC.